This T cell receptor beta chain was profiled in a study of response to subunit inactivated influenza vaccine. The V and J ends lost 1 base and 2 bases, in that order; junction bases with no gene match: 8. Per germline, CDR1 SGHDT and CDR2 YYEEEE. The CDR3 covers 17 residues. This clonotype has ten or more counts. Its antigen is currently unknown. Study-level findings and limits: Authors proposed each seasonal influenza vaccination draws in few new T cells.

Each CDR3 protein is one row after TCRdb ran MiXCR on the RT-PCR reads. The sample has around 470,000 distinct CDR3 sequences; under 8.5% are singletons. Sample: PBMCs from blood, taken less than 30 months after vaccination. This receptor was obtained from a man between 50 and 69 years old who received an inactivated influenza vaccine. The chain combines TRBV5-6 with TRBJ2-1; 8 bases map to TRBD2. The CDR3 DNA sequence: TGTGCCAGCAGCTTGTCATCTGACGGGGGGGCCTACAATGAGCAGTTCTTC. Protein sequence: CASSLSSDGGAYNEQFF.